Here is one TCR beta chain with its context. Its matching antigen is unknown. Germline-derived CDR1 and CDR2 are SGDLS and YYNGEE. V was clipped by 4 bases and J by 3 bases; unmatched bases: 12. This CDR3 comprises 16 residues. This entry comes from a study of Tregs in tolerant kidney transplant recipients. The study's findings and limits: The small number of patients limits these findings pending further validation. Some patients' samples used different primers over time, so nucleotide sequences weren't comparable. Biological reproducibility was not directly addressed, but technical replication error appeared minimal.

The data were produced by immunoSEQ multiplex PCR, yet TCRdb's version contains in-frame clones alone and is incomplete. The data hold about 77,000 clones, with 95% to 98% observed a single time. Unstimulated Tregs (CD4+CD25+CD127-) and CD4+CD25- non-Tregs were sorted from PBMCs. This rearrangement joins TRBV9 to TRBJ2-7, with 8 bases aligning to TRBD1. This clonotype was obtained from a human donor who received a combined kidney and bone marrow transplant. Here the sequenced sample was CD4+ T cells from blood, taken before the transplant. CDR3 amino acids: CASSPLTGVADYEQYF. The CDR3 nucleotides are TGTGCCAGCAGCCCTCTGACAGGGGTCGCAGACTACGAGCAGTACTTC. The complete variable domain, with remaining parts taken from reference TRBV9 and TRBJ2-7, reads DSGVTQTPKHLITATGQRVTLRCSPRSGDLSVYWYQQSLDQGLQFLIQYYNGEERAKGNILERFSAQQFPDLHSELNLSSLELGDSALYFCASSPLTGVADYEQYFGPGTRLTVT.